This section outlines one TCR beta chain sequence together with its context. Its antigen is unknown. This sample stems from a study of monozygotic twins with inflammatory bowel disease. The CDR3 is 15 residues long. TCRdb re-called the 5' RACE reads, yielding one record per CDR3 amino acid sequence without DNA. The ten most abundant clones cover under 3.5% of a sample with around 150,000 distinct CDR3 sequences. Study results and caveats: Healthy co-twins, by inverse Simpson, had higher TCRbeta diversity than their siblings with IBD.

The authors drew approximately 2.5 ml of blood from each donor. The TCR sequence derives from a human donor with ulcerative colitis or Crohn's disease, or a healthy co-twin of an affected twin (not recorded which). Sequenced: blood. The chain is built from TRBV12-3 or TRBV12-4 and TRBJ2-3. CDR3 protein: CASSRRIGGTDTQYF.